Shown below are 9 T cell receptor beta chains from a single sample sequenced in a study of early T cells in non-severe SARS-CoV-2 infection. TCRdb analysed the 5' RACE reads with MiXCR anew, one entry per CDR3 protein. The table has some 40,000 distinct CDR3 sequences, 3.5% to 5% seen once. The sequencing sample was made of whole blood. The receptors were sampled from an adult who was a healthcare worker with PCR-confirmed SARS-CoV-2 infection or an uninfected control (not recorded which).

V gene TRBV6-2 or TRBV6-3 combines with J gene TRBJ1-6; D ambiguous. The V end lost 6 bases, the J end lost 7 bases, and 13 bases lay between the germline ends. The CDR3 sequence is 14 residues long. In germline, CDR1 is MNHEY, CDR2 SVGEGT. The CDR3 is CASSPSTGNSPLHF. CDR3 nucleotide sequence: TGTGCCAGCAGCCCCTCGACGGGAAATTCACCCCTCCACTTT.

This sequence joins TRBV7-9 and TRBJ1-1, with D unclear. This CDR3 comprises 12 residues. V was cut by 5 bases and J by 4 bases, with 8 bases left in between. The V gene's germline CDR1 is SEHNR and CDR2 FQNEAQ (reference sequence). The chain's CDR3 is CASSPSPTEAFF. The CDR3 DNA sequence: TGTGCCAGCAGCCCAAGCCCCACTGAAGCTTTCTTT.

This clonotype was detected many times. V usage is TRBV7-2 and J usage is TRBJ1-2; 7 bases align to TRBD1. The junction had 3 bases not matched to a gene; V was cut back by 4 bases and J by 4 bases. This CDR3 has 13 amino acids. Per the germline V gene, CDR1 is SGHTA and CDR2 is FQGNSA. DNA of the CDR3: TGTGCCAGCAGCTCTGACAGGGTCTATGGCTACACCTTC. Translated: CASSSDRVYGYTF.

In this sample, this clonotype turned up many times. The gene calls are TRBV11-2 and TRBJ2-3, with a weak D call TRBD2 (6 bases). The CDR3 is 15 residues long. The V end lost 4 bases, the J end lost 4 bases, and 15 bases lay between the germline ends. Germline lookup yields CDR1 SGHAT and CDR2 FQNNGV. This CDR3 reads CASSWQEGTADTQYF. In DNA form, the CDR3 reads TGTGCCAGCAGCTGGCAGGAGGGCACCGCAGATACGCAGTATTTT. Full variable domain (outside the CDR3, taken from reference TRBV11-2 and TRBJ2-3): EAGVAQSPRYKIIEKRQSVAFWCNPISGHATLYWYQQILGQGPKLLIQFQNNGVVDDSQLPKDRFSAERLKGVDSTLKIQPAKLEDSAVYLCASSWQEGTADTQYFGPGTRLTVL.

This clonotype showed up many times. The chain combines TRBV10-3 with TRBJ2-3; maybe TRBD1 (5 bases). CDR3 length: 13 amino acids. Trimming pared 7 bases from V and 5 bases from J, leaving 13 bases between. Germline loops: CDR1 ENHRY, CDR2 SYGVKD. CDR3 protein: CAITDSLRDTQYF. The CDR3 DNA reads as TGTGCCATCACCGACAGCCTAAGAGATACGCAGTATTTT.

This clonotype was seen many times. V gene TRBV3-1 combines with J gene TRBJ2-2; D unresolved. This CDR3 comprises 15 residues. The V end lost 1 base, the J end lost 7 bases, and 13 bases lay between the germline ends. Germline V gives CDR1 LGHDT, CDR2 YNNKEL (reference sequence). The CDR3 sequence: CASSQVATMGGELFF. CDR3 nucleotides: TGTGCCAGCAGCCAAGTGGCGACGATGGGCGGGGAGCTGTTTTTT.

This clonotype is classed as medium-sized (0.01 to 0.1%). The CDR3 loop is CASTLGFGAGGSYEQYF. CDR3 nucleotide sequence: TGTGCCAGCACCCTAGGCTTTGGGGCAGGGGGCTCCTACGAGCAGTACTTC. This chain joins TRBV7-9 and TRBJ2-7; 7 positions agree with TRBD1. Germline V gene sequence: CDR1 SEHNR, CDR2 FQNEAQ (reference sequence). Trimming at V came to 7 bases and at J to 0 bases, leaving 15 bases not matched to a gene. This CDR3 has 17 residues.

This clonotype was observed at least ten times. The rearrangement joins TRBV9 to TRBJ2-2; a weak D match, TRBD1 (6 bases). Looked up from germline, CDR1 is SGDLS and CDR2 is YYNGEE. V shed 4 bases and J shed 0 bases, with 13 bases lying between them. The CDR3 is made up of 16 amino acids. CDR3 sequence (DNA): TGTGCCAGCAGCTACAGGGCAGGATCGAACACCGGGGAGCTGTTTTTT. Encoded protein: CASSYRAGSNTGELFF.

This clonotype has at least ten counts. This chain links TRBV5-8 with TRBJ1-2; 12 nucleotides align to TRBD1. The CDR3 loop spans 17 amino acids. Trimming at V came to 4 bases and at J to 4 bases, leaving 11 bases not matched to a gene. The V gene's germline CDR1 is SGHTS and CDR2 YDEGEE. As DNA, the CDR3 is TGTGCCAGCAGCCCCTCAGAGGGACAGGGGGCGATCTATGGCTACACCTTC. This sequence encodes CASSPSEGQGAIYGYTF.